The 30 T cell receptor beta chains below come from one sample, sequenced in a study of T-cell reconstitution after alpha-beta-depleted transplantation in children. TCRbeta library preparation incorporated unique molecular identifiers. TCRdb ran MiXCR on the PCR reads and lists one entry per CDR3 protein. The sample yields tens of thousands of distinct CDR3 sequences, around 6.6% seen once. The sample here was PBMCs from the stem cell graft donor, taken from the stem cell graft. These receptors all come from a human donor who donated a stem cell graft to a child with acute lymphoblastic leukemia.

This clonotype was counted ten times or more. The chain is built from TRBV20-1 and TRBJ1-1; unclear D gene. The CDR3 totals 13 residues. CDR1 is DFQATT and CDR2 is SNEGSKA in the germline V gene (reference sequence). Trimming stripped 6 bases from V and 0 bases from J, with 11 bases between. The CDR3 DNA follows: TGCAGTGCCCTGACCCATTTGAACACTGAAGCTTTCTTT. Translated: CSALTHLNTEAFF.

This clonotype showed up many times. The chain uses TRBV14 and TRBJ2-7; no reliable D call. This CDR3 is built from 14 residues. Trimming pared 2 bases from V and 1 base from J, leaving 9 bases between. Germline V gene lookup returns CDR1 SGHDN and CDR2 FVKESK. The CDR3 DNA follows: TGTGCCAGCAGCCAACTAGAGCGTTCCTACGAGCAGTACTTC. Translated, it gives CASSQLERSYEQYF.

Many counts were recorded for this clonotype. The chain uses TRBV5-1 and TRBJ2-5; TRBD2 is a possible D gene (5 bases). V was trimmed by 7 bases and J by 5 bases, leaving 12 bases between them. CDR3 length: 12 amino acids. Germline values: CDR1 SGHRS, CDR2 YFSETQ. As DNA, the CDR3 is TGCGCCAGCTGGCGGGTGAGGGAGACCCAGTACTTC. Translated, it gives CASWRVRETQYF.

This clonotype showed up many times. The gene calls are TRBV9 and TRBJ1-2; weak D call: TRBD1 (5 bases). The germline V and J ends were trimmed by 2 bases and 6 bases, with 23 bases remaining between them. The germline CDR1 and CDR2 sequences are SGDLS and YYNGEE. This CDR3 has 17 amino acids. The CDR3 here is CASSVGLPREGSNGYTF. In DNA form, the CDR3 reads TGTGCCAGCAGCGTGGGGCTGCCGAGGGAAGGGTCCAATGGCTACACCTTC.

The table lists this clonotype with a few counts. The rearrangement links TRBV19 to TRBJ1-1; D not certain. Germline V gene data show CDR1 as LNHDA and CDR2 as SQIVND (reference sequence). The CDR3 is 13 amino acids. V lost 4 bases and J 3 bases, leaving 9 bases between the germline ends. The CDR3 spells CASSTQEYTEAFF. CDR3 in DNA: TGTGCCAGTAGTACTCAGGAGTACACTGAAGCTTTCTTT.

This clonotype was counted only a few times. The chain has TRBV6-1 and TRBJ2-3, with D perhaps matching TRBD1 (5 bases). Germline V gene sequence: CDR1 MNHNS, CDR2 SASEGT. V was shortened by 2 bases and J by 6 bases, with 24 bases between the two germline ends. This CDR3 region has 18 residues. The CDR3 loop reads CASSEPESAGPRWDTQYF. The CDR3 DNA follows: TGTGCCAGCAGTGAACCAGAATCGGCAGGGCCCCGCTGGGATACGCAGTATTTT.

This clonotype appeared many times. The genes are TRBV20-1 and TRBJ1-6; possibly TRBD1 for D (5 bases). The CDR3 totals 16 residues. CDR1 and CDR2 from the germline V gene are DFQATT and SNEGSKA (reference sequence). V shed 8 bases and J shed 4 bases, with 21 bases lying between them. DNA of the CDR3: TGCAGTCCCGTTCGACAGAGAAACACTTATAATTCACCCCTCCACTTT. It codes for CSPVRQRNTYNSPLHF.

The sample holds many counts of this clonotype. The chain has TRBV5-1 and TRBJ2-1, with 11 bases that match TRBD1. The junction had 6 bases not matched to a gene; V was cut back by 4 bases and J by 6 bases. Germline values: CDR1 SGHRS, CDR2 YFSETQ. The CDR3 loop spans 15 amino acids. The CDR3 bases are TGCGCCAGCAGCAGAACCGGGACAGGGGGCAATGAGCAGTTCTTC. This gives the protein CASSRTGTGGNEQFF.

V gene TRBV12-3 or TRBV12-4 combines with J gene TRBJ2-5; 10 positions agree with TRBD1. The CDR3 is made up of 15 amino acids. The junction had 7 bases not matched to a gene; V was cut back by 5 bases and J by 4 bases. This chain's CDR3 is CASSLDRGLPETQYF. CDR3 DNA: TGTGCCAGCAGTCTTGACAGGGGGCTTCCAGAGACCCAGTACTTC.

This clonotype was counted many times. The rearrangement links TRBV27 to TRBJ2-1, with 7 bases aligning to TRBD1. The germline V gene encodes CDR1 MNHEY and CDR2 SMNVEV (reference sequence). The CDR3 sequence is 14 residues long. After removal of 5 bases from V and 12 bases from J, the junction contained 13 bases not matched to a gene. CDR3 amino acids: CASSPTPDRSLQFF. The CDR3 DNA follows: TGTGCCAGCAGTCCGACCCCGGACAGGTCTTTGCAGTTCTTC.

This clonotype has at least ten counts. This rearrangement joins TRBV7-3 to TRBJ2-7; 8 bases match TRBD2. Germline trimming cut 1 base from V and 5 bases from J; bases unmatched to any gene: 10. The germline gives CDR1 SGHTA, CDR2 FQGTGA. The CDR3 totals 16 residues. CDR3 residues: CASSLNPGGGSHEQYF. CDR3 bases: TGTGCCAGCAGCTTAAACCCCGGGGGGGGGAGCCACGAGCAGTACTTC.

This clonotype appeared many times. The chain combines TRBV7-9 with TRBJ2-1; D perhaps matches TRBD2 (6 bases). The V end lost 7 bases, the J end lost 4 bases, and 17 bases lay between the germline ends. The CDR3 runs to 15 residues. Germline V CDR1 and CDR2: SEHNR, FQNEAQ (reference sequence). The DNA for the CDR3 is TGTGCCAGCACCTTGGGACTGGTTTCATACAATGAGCAGTTCTTC. Its translation is CASTLGLVSYNEQFF.

This clonotype was seen many times. V gene TRBV9 combines with J gene TRBJ2-7; D not certain. From germline, CDR1 is SGDLS and CDR2 YYNGEE. V was pared by 0 bases and J by 3 bases, with 7 bases between. The CDR3 length is 13 residues. CDR3 loop: CASSVGVDYEQYF. The CDR3 DNA sequence: TGTGCCAGCAGCGTAGGAGTGGACTACGAGCAGTACTTC.

This clonotype was picked up many times. The chain couples TRBV20-1 to TRBJ1-6; 7 nucleotides match TRBD1. The V gene end was trimmed by 3 bases and the J gene end by 5 bases; junction bases not matched to a gene: 7. The CDR3 is made up of 15 amino acids. Germline values: CDR1 DFQATT, CDR2 SNEGSKA (reference sequence). The CDR3 reads CSARGGTADNSPLHF. DNA for the CDR3: TGCAGTGCTAGGGGGGGGACAGCGGATAATTCACCCCTCCACTTT.

This clonotype was recorded at least ten times. The chain recombines TRBV12-3 or TRBV12-4 with TRBJ2-5; 8 bases line up with TRBD2. The CDR3 runs 15 residues. The V gene end was trimmed by 2 bases and the J gene end by 2 bases; junction bases not matched to a gene: 4. The CDR3 region is CASSLLSGGQETQYF. The CDR3 DNA sequence: TGTGCCAGCAGTTTACTGAGCGGGGGTCAAGAGACCCAGTACTTC.

The chain joins TRBV23-1 to TRBJ2-1; no clear D gene. TRBV23-1 is recorded as an ORF, its role being uncertain. The CDR3 runs 11 residues. Trimming took off 3 bases at V and 9 bases at J, with 6 bases between the two ends. The CDR3 nucleotides are TGCGCCAGCAGTCATGAACGTGAGCAGTTCTTC. Its translation: CASSHEREQFF.

This clonotype was counted at least ten times. With a much larger clone just one base away, this may be a read error. This chain connects TRBV29-1 to TRBJ1-1; the D gene is possibly TRBD1 (5 bases). Trimming removed 8 bases at V and 3 bases at J, with 10 bases between. The CDR3 is 11 amino acids. Germline assignment: CDR1 SQVTM and CDR2 ANQGSEA. The CDR3 DNA reads as TGCAGCTTTGCCAGGGACACTGAAGCTTTCTTT. This gives the protein CSFARDTEAFF.

This clonotype was counted only a few times. The gene calls are TRBV23-1 and TRBJ2-4, with D perhaps TRBD1 (6 bases). TRBV23-1 is an ORF; its function is uncertain. The CDR3 sequence is 19 residues long. Trimming removed 0 bases at V and 0 bases at J, with 18 bases between. This CDR3 reads CASSQSTGPLLLAKNIQYF. The CDR3 DNA is TGCGCCAGCAGTCAATCGACAGGTCCCCTCCTGCTAGCCAAAAACATTCAGTACTTC.

Ten or more counts support this clonotype. The rearrangement uses TRBV4-3 and TRBJ2-2, with 9 bases lining up with TRBD1. Germline lookup yields CDR1 LGHNA and CDR2 YSLEER. This CDR3 is built from 16 residues. V trimming: 1 base; J trimming: 7 bases; junction bases outside the gene matches: 7. Here the CDR3 reads CASSQGGGQGNGELFF. CDR3 nucleotides: TGCGCCAGCAGCCAAGGCGGGGGACAGGGAAACGGGGAGCTGTTTTTT.

In its sample, this clonotype was seen many times. This chain links TRBV7-9 with TRBJ2-7; D may be TRBD1 or TRBD2 (6 bases each). The CDR3 has 13 residues. Germline CDR1 is SEHNR and CDR2 is FQNEAQ (reference sequence). V was trimmed by 4 bases and J by 9 bases, leaving 16 bases between them. The CDR3 nucleotides are TGTGCCAGCAGCTCTAGCGCCGGGACACGGCAGTACTTC. Amino acid sequence: CASSSSAGTRQYF.

In this sample, this clonotype turned up a few times. The chain joins TRBV6-1 to TRBJ2-3; a possible D gene is TRBD1 (5 bases). This CDR3 is built from 14 residues. CDR1 is MNHNS, CDR2 SASEGT, per germline. V gave up 3 bases and J gave up 8 bases, with 15 bases separating them. The CDR3: CASSEQVRGGTQYF. Written as DNA, the CDR3 is TGTGCCAGCAGTGAGCAGGTTAGGGGTGGTACGCAGTATTTT.

This clonotype was seen ten or more times. V is TRBV27 and J is TRBJ1-2; D is uncertain. Trimming pared 3 bases from V and 4 bases from J, leaving 12 bases between. Germline V gene lookup returns CDR1 MNHEY and CDR2 SMNVEV (reference sequence). The CDR3 consists of 14 residues. CDR3 DNA: TGTGCCAGCAGTTTTGCAGGCGTGACCTATGGCTACACCTTC. This encodes CASSFAGVTYGYTF.

This clonotype came up many times. The genes are TRBV12-3 or TRBV12-4 and TRBJ1-3, with D hard to call. V lost 4 bases and J lost 0, with 10 bases in between. The CDR3 covers 15 residues. As DNA, the CDR3 is TGTGCCAGCAGTTCTCACGGTTTCTCTGGAAACACCATATATTTT. Its protein is CASSSHGFSGNTIYF.

V usage is TRBV7-3 and J usage is TRBJ2-1; 10 bases line up with TRBD1. This CDR3 is 16 amino acids long. The J segment lost 5 bases and the V segment lost 0 bases, leaving 4 bases of the junction unmatched. CDR1 is SGHTA and CDR2 is FQGTGA in the germline V gene. Written as DNA, the CDR3 is TGTGCCAGCAGCTTAACCCGAGACAGGGGGCACAATGAGCAGTTCTTC. Its translation: CASSLTRDRGHNEQFF.

This clonotype has ten or more counts. V gene TRBV7-3 combines with J gene TRBJ2-3; 14 bases line up with TRBD2. V gave up 5 bases and J gave up 9 bases; unmatched junction bases: 10. There are 16 residues in the CDR3. The germline gives CDR1 SGHTA, CDR2 FQGTGA. CDR3: CASSERLAGGATTQYF. In DNA, the CDR3 is TGTGCCAGCAGCGAAAGACTAGCGGGGGGGGCAACAACGCAGTATTTT.

The table lists this clonotype with a few counts. The junction departs from germline at one end; a sequencing error may be responsible. The J gene is TRBJ2-2, the V gene TRBV6-2 or TRBV6-3, with a tentative D call TRBD2 (5 bases). Germline assignment: CDR1 MNHEY and CDR2 SVGEGT. The CDR3 totals 11 residues. The CDR3 nucleotides read TGTGCCAGCAGTTACCCCGGGGAGCCGTTTTTT. Protein sequence: CASSYPGEPFF.

V is TRBV3-1 and J is TRBJ2-3; 8 bases line up with TRBD1. In germline, CDR1 is LGHDT, CDR2 YNNKEL (reference sequence). The length of the CDR3 is 14 residues. V shed 8 bases, J shed 1 base, and the junction held 5 bases outside the gene matches. The chain's CDR3 is CASGRGQGTDTQYF. The CDR3 DNA reads as TGTGCCAGCGGCCGGGGACAGGGCACAGATACGCAGTATTTT.

This clonotype showed up many times. This chain links TRBV7-2 with TRBJ2-1; TRBD2 aligns across 11 bases. Unmatched junction bases numbered 4, after V lost 1 base and J lost 8 bases. The germline gives CDR1 SGHTA, CDR2 FQGNSA. The CDR3 consists of 15 residues. DNA of the CDR3: TGTGCCAGCAGCTTAGTAGCGGGGGGGCTAGATGAGCAGTTCTTC. Protein product: CASSLVAGGLDEQFF.

This clonotype was observed at least ten times. The J gene is TRBJ1-1, the V gene TRBV12-3 or TRBV12-4, with D possibly matching TRBD1 (5 bases). This CDR3 spans 14 amino acids. V gave up 7 bases and J gave up 4 bases, with 16 bases separating them. In DNA form, the CDR3 reads TGTGCCAGCACCCCCGGGTGGGGGGGCACTGAAGCTTTCTTT. It codes for CASTPGWGGTEAFF.

This clonotype was recorded many times. This rearrangement joins TRBV6-5 to TRBJ2-7; 11 bases agree with TRBD1. J lost 7 bases, V lost 8 bases, and 10 bases had no gene match. The CDR3 has 14 amino acids. From germline, CDR1 is MNHEY and CDR2 SVGAGI. CDR3 sequence: CASSMGQGVLEQYF. The CDR3 DNA reads TGTGCCAGCTCCATGGGACAGGGGGTCTTGGAGCAGTACTTC.